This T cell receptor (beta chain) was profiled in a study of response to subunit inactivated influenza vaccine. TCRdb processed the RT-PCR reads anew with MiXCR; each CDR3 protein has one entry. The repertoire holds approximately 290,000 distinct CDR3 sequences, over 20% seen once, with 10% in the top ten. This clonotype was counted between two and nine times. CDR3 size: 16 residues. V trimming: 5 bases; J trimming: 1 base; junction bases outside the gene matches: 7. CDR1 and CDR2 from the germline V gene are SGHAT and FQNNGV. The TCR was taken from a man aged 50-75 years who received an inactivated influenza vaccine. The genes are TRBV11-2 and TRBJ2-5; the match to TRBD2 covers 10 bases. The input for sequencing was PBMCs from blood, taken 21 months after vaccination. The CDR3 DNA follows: TGTGCCAGCAGCCAAGGACTAGCGGCAATCCAAGAGACCCAGTACTTC. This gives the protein CASSQGLAAIQETQYF.